This paragraph covers one TCR beta chain sequence. Its antigen has not been determined. Base qualities are not at hand, and no much larger clone is one base apart. The data are from a study of blood T cell repertoires in COVID-19 (dated by TCRdb to the early 2020s). For the wider study: The collaborator samples originated in the United States, Italy and Spain and spanned the acute and convalescent phases of COVID-19. The repertoires were released in a freely available public database meant as a resource for research on the immune response to SARS-CoV-2. Samples came from the ongoing ImmuneRACE study (first 160 participants) plus 1,254 subjects from 6 global collaborators. HLA class I and class II types, where available, came from metadata supplied by the sample provider rather than from assay-based typing. A de-identified subject ID, COVID-19 status, age in years and sex were almost always included in the sample metadata. Deeply sampled blood TCRbeta repertoires from subjects exposed to, actively infected with, or recovered from COVID-19 were included in the dataset. The material from the prospective study consisted of cDNA or gDNA derived from T cells, B-cell-depleted T cells, or PBMCs.

The CDR3, from cysteine to phenylalanine, totals 12 residues. The CDR3 DNA has 36 bases and is translated from base 1. CDR1 and CDR2 were assigned from the germline V gene as SGHRS and YFSETQ. V sheds 5 bases and J sheds 4 bases, leaving 7 bases between their ends. Overall study results and their limits: The amount of clinical and demographic metadata varied by source and participant and was provided uncurated.

The immunoSEQ Assay, a bias-controlled multiplex PCR, was used to amplify TCRbeta CDR3 regions from genomic DNA. Concerning the study's data processing: The number of nucleated cells in each sample was estimated from the amplification of reference gene primers within the assay. Sequence reads were collapsed and filtered to measure the absolute abundance of every unique TCRbeta CDR3 rearrangement. Productive Simpson clonality was computed per sample as the square root of Simpson's diversity index over productive rearrangements. TCRdb mirrors the immuneACCESS table, restricted to in-frame sequences. Some clones are absent from its copies; in checked studies, under half trace to an unresolved V gene, and the reason for the others is unknown. V, J and clone size are those of that table, while D and trimming were read from the DNA. The sample table shows some 120,000 clones, and 55% to 70% are seen once. The ten largest account for around 2% of the sample.

The collaborating institutions used their own protocols to collect whole blood in K2EDTA tubes. Collaborator samples were shipped for TCRbeta analysis as frozen whole blood, isolated PBMCs, or DNA extracted from either sample type. The V and J segments used are TRBV5-1 and TRBJ2-1; too little of a D gene remains to name it. The sequencing input was peripheral blood. The source is a woman between 70 and 85 years old with acute or convalescent COVID-19. The sequenced DNA: TGCGCCAGCAGTCAGTCATACAATGAGCAGTTCTTC. It specifies CASSQSYNEQFF.